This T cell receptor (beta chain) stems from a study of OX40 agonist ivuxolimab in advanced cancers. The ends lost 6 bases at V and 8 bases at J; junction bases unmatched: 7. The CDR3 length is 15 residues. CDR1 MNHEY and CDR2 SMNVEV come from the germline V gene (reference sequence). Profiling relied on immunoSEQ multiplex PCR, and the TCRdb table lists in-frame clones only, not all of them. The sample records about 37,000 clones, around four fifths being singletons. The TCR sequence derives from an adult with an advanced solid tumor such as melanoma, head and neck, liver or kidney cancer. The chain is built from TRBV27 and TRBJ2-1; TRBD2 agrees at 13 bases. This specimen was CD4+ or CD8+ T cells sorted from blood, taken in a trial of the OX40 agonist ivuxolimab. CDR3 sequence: CASSLGLAGDHEQFF. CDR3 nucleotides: TGTGCCAGCAGCCTAGGACTAGCGGGAGATCATGAGCAGTTCTTC.